This paragraph covers one T cell receptor (beta chain) sequence. This sample is part of a study of blood T cells in healthy people across ages. Looking at the study overall: About one barcoded beta molecule was captured per two T cells (by template switching).

The donors, healthy Caucasians from Russia, were aged roughly 6 to 100. Germline V gives CDR1 MNHEY, CDR2 SMNVEV (reference sequence). The length of the CDR3 is 14 residues. Trimming removed 0 bases from V and 5 bases from J, with 8 bases in between. Primed by a sample-barcoded 5' primer and a J-beta primer mix, a second PCR proceeded for about 6 to 11 cycles. All cDNA molecules were each tagged by a template-switch adaptor with 12 random nucleotides. CDR3-containing paired-end reads numbered at least 2.5 million in each sample. TCRdb recomputed calls from the 5' RACE reads with MiXCR, one row per CDR3 protein. The table shows approximately 800,000 distinct CDR3 sequences, with around 68% occurring only once.

The TCR comes from a man aged 30-40 years in good health. The chain combines TRBV27 with TRBJ2-1; maybe TRBD1 (5 bases). What was sequenced was blood. Here the CDR3 reads CASSLSDSHNEQFF. In DNA form, the CDR3 reads TGTGCCAGCAGTTTATCAGACAGCCACAATGAGCAGTTCTTC.